Below, 25 T cell receptor beta chains from the same sample are listed, as sequenced in a study of blood T cell repertoires in COVID-19. Produced via immunoSEQ multiplex PCR; TCRdb's table is partial and in-frame only. The sample includes approximately 150,000 clones, about 80% seen only once; the top ten take approximately 13%. What was sequenced was peripheral blood. Receptor source: a man in his sixties or seventies who had recovered from COVID-19.

The chain has TRBV7-9 and TRBJ2-1; D is unresolved. The CDR3 loop spans 12 amino acids. Per germline, CDR1 SEHNR and CDR2 FQNEAQ (reference sequence). The V end lost 1 base, the J end lost 6 bases, and 4 bases lay between the germline ends. CDR3 sequence: CASSLGVNEQFF. The CDR3 DNA is TGTGCCAGCAGCTTAGGAGTCAATGAGCAGTTCTTC. Full variable domain (missing parts from reference TRBV7-9 and TRBJ2-1): DTGVSQNPRHKITKRGQNVTFRCDPISEHNRLYWYRQTLGQGPEFLTYFQNEAQLEKSRLLSDRFSAERPKGSFSTLEIQRTEQGDSAMYLCASSLGVNEQFFGPGTRLTVL.

The CDR3 DNA sequence: TGTGCCAGCAGCTTAACCGGGACAGGGCGAACTGAAGCTTTCTTT. It yields the protein CASSLTGTGRTEAFF. This chain uses TRBV7-3 with TRBJ1-1, with 9 bases matching TRBD1. The germline gives CDR1 SGHTA, CDR2 FQGTGA. V lost 0 bases, J lost 5 bases, and 4 bases stayed unmatched. The CDR3 spans 15 residues.

This chain connects TRBV9 to TRBJ2-1; D is ambiguous. V was trimmed by 3 bases and J by 5 bases, leaving 9 bases between them. The CDR3 has 13 residues. CDR1 and CDR2 (germline): SGDLS, YYNGEE. The CDR3 sequence: CASSALVNNEQFF. CDR3 sequence (DNA): TGTGCCAGCAGCGCCCTAGTAAACAATGAGCAGTTCTTC.

This chain joins TRBV6-1 and TRBJ1-4; D uncertain. This CDR3 is 14 amino acids long. V lost 2 bases to trimming and J lost 3 bases, with 7 bases between them. Germline CDR1 reads MNHNS; CDR2 reads SASEGT. DNA of the CDR3: TGTGCCAGCAGTGAACAGGTTTCTAATGAAAAACTGTTTTTT. Protein: CASSEQVSNEKLFF.

This chain joins TRBV18 and TRBJ2-3; D remains unclear. CDR3 length equals 13 residues. The germline V gene has CDR1 KGHSH and CDR2 LQKENI. Trimming stripped 4 bases from V and 3 bases from J, with 8 bases between. CDR3 region: CASSLAQTDTQYF. CDR3 nucleotides: TGTGCCAGCTCACTTGCCCAGACAGATACGCAGTATTTT. The variable domain in full, completed from reference TRBV18 and TRBJ2-3, reads NAGVMQNPRHLVRRRGQEARLRCSPMKGHSHVYWYRQLPEEGLKFMVYLQKENIIDESGMPKERFSAEFPKEGPSILRIQQVVRGDSAAYFCASSLAQTDTQYFGPGTRLTVL.

V is TRBV9 and J is TRBJ2-6; D is unresolved. This CDR3 spans 12 amino acids. The germline CDR1 and CDR2 sequences are SGDLS and YYNGEE. V lost 3 bases, J lost 12 bases, and 10 bases lay in between. Here the CDR3 reads CASSDPLRVLTF. The CDR3, as DNA: TGTGCCAGCAGCGACCCCCTACGCGTCCTGACTTTC.

This clone is a singleton in its sample. The genes are TRBV29-1 and TRBJ2-1; D is ambiguous. Germline loops: CDR1 SQVTM, CDR2 ANQGSEA. The CDR3 extends over 14 amino acids. V gave up 4 bases and J gave up 4 bases, with 14 bases separating them. CDR3 protein: CSVAKEMSYNEQFF. The CDR3 DNA reads TGCAGCGTTGCTAAAGAGATGTCTTACAATGAGCAGTTCTTC.

V usage is TRBV6-5 and J usage is TRBJ1-2, with a possible D match to TRBD1 (5 bases). This CDR3 region has 13 residues. The ends were cut back, 8 bases at V and 4 bases at J, with 14 bases in the middle. In germline, CDR1 is MNHEY, CDR2 SVGAGI. The CDR3 DNA is TGTGCCAGCGGAAAGGGCCAGGGCTATGGCTACACCTTC. It codes for CASGKGQGYGYTF.

This chain uses TRBV4-3 with TRBJ1-2; no definite D call. The germline V gene has CDR1 LGHNA and CDR2 YSLEER. V was trimmed by 1 base and J by 2 bases, leaving 11 bases between them. This CDR3 spans 15 amino acids. CDR3 in amino acids: CASSQVTDNNYGYTF. The CDR3 DNA reads TGCGCCAGCAGCCAAGTCACAGACAACAACTATGGCTACACCTTC.

This chain joins TRBV7-2 and TRBJ2-1, with a possible D match to TRBD2 (5 bases). The CDR3 contains 13 residues. Germline V gives CDR1 SGHTA, CDR2 FQGNSA. Trimming removed 2 bases from V and 7 bases from J, with 9 bases in between. The CDR3 region has the DNA TGTGCCAGCAGCTTATCCGGGGTTAATGAGCAGTTCTTC. As protein: CASSLSGVNEQFF.

This sequence joins TRBV3-1 (or the pseudogene TRBV3-2) and TRBJ2-7; D unresolved. Trimming shortened V by 0 bases and J by 7 bases, and 16 bases separated the two germline ends. The CDR3 extends over 15 amino acids. CDR1 LGHDT and CDR2 YNNKEL come from the germline V gene (reference sequence). Written as DNA, the CDR3 is TGTGCCAGCAGCCAAGAAGGAGCGACTCTTGGTGAGCAGTACTTC. Protein sequence: CASSQEGATLGEQYF.

The gene calls are TRBV18 and TRBJ1-3, with TRBD1 matching over 7 bases. This CDR3 region has 14 residues. The ends lost 6 bases at V and 0 bases at J; junction bases unmatched: 2. The germline V gene encodes CDR1 KGHSH and CDR2 LQKENI. The CDR3 spells CASSGDSSGNTIYF. CDR3 DNA: TGTGCCAGCTCTGGGGACAGCTCTGGAAACACCATATATTTT.

This clone was seen only a few times. J is TRBJ1-6 and V is TRBV6-2 or TRBV6-3; D possibly corresponds to TRBD1 (5 bases). In germline, CDR1 is MNHEY, CDR2 SVGEGT. The CDR3 loop spans 14 amino acids. The ends were cut back, 6 bases at V and 6 bases at J, with 12 bases in the middle. The CDR3 bases are TGTGCCAGCAGCTTGGGACTTTTTAATTCACCCCTCCACTTT. It is translated as CASSLGLFNSPLHF.

The chain carries TRBV4-3 and TRBJ2-3; 7 nucleotides line up with TRBD1. Germline assignment: CDR1 LGHNA and CDR2 YSLEER. The J segment lost 1 base and the V segment lost 4 bases, leaving 5 bases of the junction unmatched. This CDR3 has 15 residues. DNA for the CDR3: TGCGCCAGCAGCCTAGGACAGGTTCGCACAGATACGCAGTATTTT. This gives the protein CASSLGQVRTDTQYF.

This clone occurred once. Here the CDR3 DNA reads TGTGCCAGCAGCTGGGGGGGGATGGCTGAAGCTTTCTTT. Its protein is CASSWGGMAEAFF. This chain joins TRBV11-2 and TRBJ1-1; weak D call: TRBD1 (5 bases). The CDR3 extends over 13 amino acids. Germline V gene data show CDR1 as SGHAT and CDR2 as FQNNGV. V shed 4 bases and J shed 6 bases, with 12 bases lying between them. The full variable domain, with the rest looked up from reference TRBV11-2 and TRBJ1-1, is EAGVAQSPRYKIIEKRQSVAFWCNPISGHATLYWYQQILGQGPKLLIQFQNNGVVDDSQLPKDRFSAERLKGVDSTLKIQPAKLEDSAVYLCASSWGGMAEAFFGQGTRLTVV.

The chain recombines TRBV11-1 with TRBJ1-2; D perhaps matches TRBD1 (5 bases). Germline V gives CDR1 SGHAT, CDR2 FQDESV (reference sequence). The V and J ends lost 3 bases and 4 bases respectively, with 12 bases between them. The CDR3 length is 14 residues. As DNA, the CDR3 is TGTGCCAGCAGCTTCGACAGTTCGGGCTATGGCTACACCTTC. Amino acids: CASSFDSSGYGYTF.

V gene TRBV10-3 combines with J gene TRBJ2-1, with 10 nucleotides matching TRBD2. This CDR3 is built from 19 residues. The V gene's germline CDR1 is ENHRY and CDR2 SYGVKD. After removal of 0 bases from V and 0 bases from J, the junction contained 8 bases not matched to a gene. CDR3 in amino acids: CAISESAPSGSSSYNEQFF. CDR3 nucleotides: TGTGCCATCAGTGAGTCTGCTCCTAGCGGGAGTAGCTCCTACAATGAGCAGTTCTTC.

The chain recombines TRBV19 with TRBJ2-7; TRBD1 is a possible D gene (6 bases). The ends were cut back, 6 bases at V and 0 bases at J, with 12 bases in the middle. The CDR3 spans 14 residues. Germline values: CDR1 LNHDA, CDR2 SQIVND (reference sequence). The CDR3 DNA is TGTGCCAGTAGGCGGACAGCCAACTCCTACGAGCAGTACTTC. This sequence encodes CASRRTANSYEQYF. Combining the CDR3 with reference TRBV19 and TRBJ2-7 gives the whole variable domain DGGITQSPKYLFRKEGQNVTLSCEQNLNHDAMYWYRQDPGQGLRLIYYSQIVNDFQKGDIAEGYSVSREKKESFPLTVTSAQKNPTAFYLCASRRTANSYEQYFGPGTRLTVT.

The V gene is TRBV27, the J gene TRBJ2-5; D is possibly TRBD1 (8 bases). The germline V and J ends were trimmed by 3 bases and 5 bases, with 13 bases remaining between them. The CDR3 has 14 residues. The germline gives CDR1 MNHEY, CDR2 SMNVEV (reference sequence). CDR3 region: CASSFRGRGETQYF. The CDR3 DNA is TGTGCCAGCAGTTTCAGGGGGCGGGGGGAGACCCAGTACTTC.

V usage is TRBV5-6 and J usage is TRBJ1-2; D ambiguous. The CDR3 runs to 12 residues. Trimming cost V 4 bases and J 5 bases, with 9 bases left between them. Germline CDR1 reads SGHDT; CDR2 reads YYEEEE. This CDR3 is CASSAAFYGYTF. CDR3 nucleotides: TGTGCCAGCAGCGCAGCGTTTTATGGCTACACCTTC.

V is TRBV5-6 and J is TRBJ2-7; TRBD1 aligns across 7 bases. Losses at the gene ends were 3 bases for V and 0 bases for J; bases not matched to a gene: 9. CDR1 and CDR2 (germline): SGHDT, YYEEEE. This CDR3 has 16 residues. CDR3 in amino acids: CASSSPGQLLSYEQYF. The CDR3 DNA reads TGTGCCAGCAGCTCCCCGGGACAGCTTCTCTCCTACGAGCAGTACTTC.

The CDR3 sequence: CASSSGLAGVYTGELFF. The CDR3 coding sequence is TGCGCCAGCAGCTCGGGACTAGCGGGAGTTTACACCGGGGAGCTGTTTTTT. The chain employs TRBV5-1 and TRBJ2-2, with 14 bases that match TRBD2. This CDR3 has 17 residues. Germline V CDR1 and CDR2: SGHRS, YFSETQ. The ends lost 3 bases at V and 3 bases at J; junction bases unmatched: 4.

The rearrangement joins TRBV3-1 (or the pseudogene TRBV3-2) to TRBJ1-5; D possibly corresponds to TRBD1 (6 bases). Trimming stripped 3 bases from V and 0 bases from J, with 9 bases between. This CDR3 spans 15 amino acids. CDR1 LGHDT and CDR2 YNNKEL come from the germline V gene (reference sequence). The CDR3 nucleotides are TGTGCCAGCAGCCAGGGGACATATAGCAATCAGCCCCAGCATTTT. This encodes CASSQGTYSNQPQHF.

V gene TRBV5-1 combines with J gene TRBJ2-4; weak D call: TRBD1 (6 bases). Germline values: CDR1 SGHRS, CDR2 YFSETQ. The CDR3 spans 15 residues. The V gene lost 0 bases and the J gene lost 5 bases, with 12 bases spanning the gap. CDR3 DNA sequence: TGCGCCAGCAGCTTGGTTGCCGCAGGGGAAAACATTCAGTACTTC. Its translation: CASSLVAAGENIQYF.

The chain is built from TRBV21-1 and TRBJ2-5; no check of the table's D call, TRBD2, against the DNA was made. TRBV21-1 is noted as a pseudogene. CDR3 size: 15 residues. CDR3 coding DNA: TGTGCCAGCCTCCTGGCGGGGGACTCCCAAGAGACCCAGTACTTC. Translating it yields CASLLAGDSQETQYF.